This entry lists 27 T cell receptor beta chains sequenced from one sample in a study of human T cells and chemical hapten exposure. The time point is: pre-sensitization, week 0. The treatment is: therapeutic diphenylcyclopropenone sensitization with weekly scalp DPC. TCRdb re-called the RACE reads through MiXCR, storing one row per CDR3 protein. The table has 60,000 or so distinct CDR3 sequences, approximately 9.9% seen once; the top ten hold around 10%. The sequencing here drew on whole blood, taken in connection with sensitization to the hapten diphenylcyclopropenone (DPC). The receptors here all came from a man aged 35 to 55 with alopecia areata. Some clones in this sample may be carry-over from other donors' samples.

This clonotype came up many times. The V call is TRBV29-1, the J call TRBJ2-5, with D hard to call. The V gene lost 3 bases and the J gene lost 2 bases, with 13 bases spanning the gap. Germline CDR1 and CDR2: SQVTM and ANQGSEA. CDR3 length: 14 amino acids. The CDR3 spells CSVEIAYKQETQYF. CDR3 bases: TGCAGCGTTGAGATCGCCTACAAGCAAGAGACCCAGTACTTC.

This clonotype was found a few times. The J gene is TRBJ2-7, the V gene TRBV29-1; maybe TRBD2 (5 bases). The V end lost 2 bases, the J end lost 4 bases, and 12 bases lay between the germline ends. CDR1 and CDR2 from the germline V gene are SQVTM and ANQGSEA. The CDR3 length is 13 residues. The CDR3 nucleotides are TGCAGCGTTGAAAAGGGCCCGGGATACGAGCAGTACTTC. Translation gives CSVEKGPGYEQYF.

The chain links TRBV6-2 or TRBV6-3 to TRBJ2-6; D is ambiguous. Germline assignment: CDR1 MNHEY and CDR2 SVGEGT. CDR3 length equals 14 residues. The V end lost 6 bases, the J end lost 0 bases, and 6 bases lay between the germline ends. CDR3 sequence (DNA): TGTGCCAGCAGCGGGTCCTCTGGGGCCAACGTCCTGACTTTC. Translating gives CASSGSSGANVLTF.

This clonotype was picked up many times. The V and J genes are TRBV7-2 and TRBJ2-7; 9 positions agree with TRBD1. The germline V gene encodes CDR1 SGHTA and CDR2 FQGNSA. The V and J ends lost 3 bases and 4 bases, in that order; junction bases with no gene match: 4. The CDR3 has 14 residues. The CDR3 protein is CASSFGTGTYEQYF. CDR3 DNA sequence: TGTGCCAGCAGCTTCGGGACAGGGACATACGAGCAGTACTTC. Combining the CDR3 with reference TRBV7-2 and TRBJ2-7 gives the whole variable domain GAGVSQSPSNKVTEKGKDVELRCDPISGHTALYWYRQSLGQGLEFLIYFQGNSAPDKSGLPSDRFSAERTGGSVSTLTIQRTQQEDSAVYLCASSFGTGTYEQYFGPGTRLTVT.

Ten or more counts support this clonotype. The chain joins TRBV5-1 to TRBJ1-1; tentatively, D is TRBD1 (5 bases). CDR1 and CDR2 (germline): SGHRS, YFSETQ. The CDR3 is 16 residues long. Trimming shortened V by 0 bases and J by 6 bases, and 18 bases separated the two germline ends. The CDR3 region has the DNA TGCGCCAGCAGCTTGGTGGGTGCCTGGGGCGTTGCTGAAGCTTTCTTT. Encoded protein: CASSLVGAWGVAEAFF.

This chain joins TRBV7-3 and TRBJ2-3; TRBD2 agrees at 9 bases. The CDR3 contains 14 residues. Germline CDR1 SGHTA, CDR2 FQGTGA. With 5 bases clipped from V and 3 bases from J, the junction kept 3 bases outside the gene matches. The CDR3 region has the DNA TGTGCCAGCAGCCTTGGACTAGCGACAGATACGCAGTATTTT. Its translation is CASSLGLATDTQYF.

The V call is TRBV5-1, the J call TRBJ2-7; a weak D match, TRBD2 (5 bases). The CDR3 is 15 residues long. Germline V gives CDR1 SGHRS, CDR2 YFSETQ. Trimming shortened V by 0 bases and J by 3 bases, and 13 bases separated the two germline ends. In DNA, the CDR3 is TGCGCCAGCAGCTTGGGTGGCTTAGAGGGCTACGAGCAGTACTTC. Amino acids: CASSLGGLEGYEQYF.

The chain uses TRBV6-1 and TRBJ2-1, with 10 nucleotides matching TRBD2. Trimming cost V 5 bases and J 4 bases; bases outside gene matches: 5. The CDR3 has 15 residues. Germline lookup yields CDR1 MNHNS and CDR2 SASEGT. The CDR3 sequence: CASSPGTSVYNEQFF. In DNA, the CDR3 is TGTGCCAGCAGTCCCGGGACTAGCGTGTACAATGAGCAGTTCTTC.

The sample holds many counts of this clonotype. The chain couples TRBV29-1 to TRBJ1-2, with D unclear. CDR3 length equals 14 residues. Between the trimmed V and J ends, which lost 3 bases and 7 bases, there was a span of 18 bases. Germline V gene sequence: CDR1 SQVTM, CDR2 ANQGSEA. The DNA for the CDR3 is TGCAGCGTTGATAGCGCGGCAGGTACTGGTGGCTACACCTTC. Translated, it gives CSVDSAAGTGGYTF.

In this sample, this clonotype turned up many times. The chain carries TRBV5-4 and TRBJ2-1; D unclear. The CDR3 totals 15 residues. Germline loops: CDR1 SGHNT, CDR2 YYREEE (reference sequence). V shed 6 bases and J shed 0 bases, with 13 bases lying between them. The DNA for the CDR3 is TGTGCCAGCACCTTTGGGCTAGACTCCTACAATGAGCAGTTCTTC. Translation: CASTFGLDSYNEQFF.

The chain carries TRBV10-3 and TRBJ1-2; D is undetermined. The CDR3 sequence is 13 residues long. Deletions cut 4 bases from V and 0 bases from J, with 6 bases between. CDR1 is ENHRY and CDR2 is SYGVKD in the germline V gene. The CDR3 DNA reads TGTGCCATCAGTGGTAAGGCTAACTATGGCTACACCTTC. As protein: CAISGKANYGYTF.

This clonotype was recorded at least ten times. The chain couples TRBV7-9 to TRBJ2-1, with 7 positions matching TRBD2. CDR3 length equals 13 residues. Looked up from germline, CDR1 is SEHNR and CDR2 is FQNEAQ (reference sequence). The trim removed 5 bases at V and 10 bases at J, leaving 8 bases unmatched. Written as DNA, the CDR3 is TGTGCCAGCAGCCGGCCGGGAGGCCAGGAGCAGTTCTTC. This sequence encodes CASSRPGGQEQFF.

V and J are TRBV28 and TRBJ2-1; D ambiguous. Between the trimmed V and J ends, which lost 5 bases and 2 bases, there was a span of 13 bases. In germline, CDR1 is MDHEN, CDR2 SYDVKM. The length of the CDR3 is 15 residues. The CDR3 reads CASSPTPVAYNEQFF. DNA of the CDR3: TGTGCCAGCAGTCCCACCCCTGTAGCCTACAATGAGCAGTTCTTC.

Many counts were recorded for this clonotype. The V call is TRBV28, the J call TRBJ2-2, with no clear D. The CDR3 sequence is 12 residues long. Germline V gene lookup returns CDR1 MDHEN and CDR2 SYDVKM. Trimming removed 2 bases at V and 9 bases at J, with 7 bases between. The CDR3 DNA reads TGTGCCAGCAGTTTAAGGCGGAGGGAGCTGTTTTTT. Protein: CASSLRRRELFF.

This clonotype was observed many times. J is TRBJ1-4 and V is TRBV5-4; D gene uncertain. The V gene lost 4 bases and the J gene lost 4 bases, with 11 bases spanning the gap. CDR3 length: 14 amino acids. CDR1 is SGHNT and CDR2 is YYREEE in the germline V gene (reference sequence). The CDR3 is CASSESRSNEKLFF. CDR3 DNA sequence: TGTGCCAGCAGCGAAAGTAGGAGTAATGAAAAACTGTTTTTT.

This clonotype was counted many times. The gene calls are TRBV7-6 and TRBJ2-2; D unclear. CDR1 and CDR2 from the germline V gene are SGHVS and FNYEAQ. This CDR3 has 13 amino acids. The V and J ends lost 4 bases and 8 bases respectively, with 11 bases between them. The CDR3 nucleotides read TGTGCCAGCAGCTCGGACGCCAGGGGGGAGCTGTTTTTT. This encodes CASSSDARGELFF.

There are a few counts of this clonotype. This chain connects TRBV4-1 to TRBJ2-1; 8 bases match TRBD2. This CDR3 is built from 17 residues. Germline V gene sequence: CDR1 MGHRA, CDR2 YSYEKL. V lost 2 bases to trimming and J lost 0 bases; unmatched junction nucleotides: 6. CDR3 protein: CASSQTTSGGSYNEQFF. The CDR3 nucleotides are TGCGCCAGCAGCCAAACCACTAGCGGAGGCTCCTACAATGAGCAGTTCTTC.

The rearrangement uses TRBV20-1 and TRBJ2-4, with unresolved D. Germline V gene sequence: CDR1 DFQATT, CDR2 SNEGSKA (reference sequence). The CDR3 is made up of 13 amino acids. The CDR3 region is CSVKGGGKNIQYF. The CDR3 DNA sequence: TGCAGCGTAAAGGGTGGTGGCAAAAACATTCAGTACTTC.

The table lists this clonotype with a few counts. The chain is built from TRBV20-1 and TRBJ1-2; 9 nucleotides line up with TRBD1. The germline CDR1 and CDR2 sequences are DFQATT and SNEGSKA (reference sequence). CDR3 size: 17 residues. J lost 4 bases, V lost 1 base, and 13 bases had no gene match. CDR3 region: CSARVYEPGQGVYGYTF. As DNA, the CDR3 is TGCAGTGCTAGAGTCTACGAACCGGGACAGGGTGTCTATGGCTACACCTTC.

This clonotype was seen repeatedly, ten times or more. The rearrangement joins TRBV27 to TRBJ2-1; D ambiguous. This CDR3 is 14 amino acids long. The germline V and J ends were trimmed by 0 bases and 8 bases, with 11 bases remaining between them. CDR1 is MNHEY, CDR2 SMNVEV, per germline (reference sequence). The CDR3 reads CASSLSRNHDEQFF. The CDR3 DNA follows: TGTGCCAGCAGTTTATCCCGGAACCACGATGAGCAGTTCTTC.

The table lists this clonotype with a few counts. V gene TRBV20-1 combines with J gene TRBJ2-3, with D perhaps given as TRBD1 or TRBD2 (5 bases each). The ends were cut back, 4 bases at V and 0 bases at J, with 11 bases in the middle. Germline CDR1 is DFQATT and CDR2 is SNEGSKA (reference sequence). The CDR3 is made up of 14 amino acids. CDR3: CSATGTTSTDTQYF. In nucleotides, the CDR3 is TGCAGTGCTACCGGGACCACTAGCACAGATACGCAGTATTTT.

The chain employs TRBV12-3 or TRBV12-4 and TRBJ2-7, with D perhaps matching TRBD1 (6 bases). V lost 8 bases and J lost 2, with 19 bases in between. This CDR3 has 15 residues. In nucleotides, the CDR3 is TGTGCCAGCGCCCTAGGGACAAGGGAGACCTACGAGCAGTACTTC. Protein product: CASALGTRETYEQYF.

The sample holds many counts of this clonotype. The chain uses TRBV5-1 and TRBJ1-6; no clear D. Germline V gene lookup returns CDR1 SGHRS and CDR2 YFSETQ. Trimming took 4 bases from V and 0 from J, leaving 14 bases between them. This CDR3 is 17 amino acids long. CDR3 bases: TGCGCCAGCAGCCGTCAGGAGATGAGCTCCTATAATTCACCCCTCCACTTT. Residues: CASSRQEMSSYNSPLHF.

In this sample, this clonotype turned up many times. This rearrangement joins TRBV6-6 to TRBJ2-7; 13 positions agree with TRBD2. This CDR3 region has 18 residues. Looked up from germline, CDR1 is MNHNY and CDR2 is SVGAGI (reference sequence). The trim removed 2 bases at V and 5 bases at J, leaving 12 bases unmatched. The CDR3 spells CASSYDSFGTSGNHEQYF. CDR3 nucleotide sequence: TGTGCCAGCAGTTACGACAGCTTCGGGACTAGCGGGAACCACGAGCAGTACTTC.

This rearrangement joins TRBV11-3 to TRBJ2-1, with 7 positions matching TRBD1. The length of the CDR3 is 14 residues. Germline lookup yields CDR1 SGHNT and CDR2 YENEEA. V shed 3 bases and J 5 bases; nucleotides not matched to a gene: 4. CDR3 protein: CASSFGTEDNEQFF. As DNA, the CDR3 is TGTGCCAGCAGCTTCGGGACAGAGGACAATGAGCAGTTCTTC.

The V call is TRBV28, the J call TRBJ2-7; D is tentatively TRBD1 or TRBD2 (5 bases each). Trimming cost V 10 bases and J 2 bases, with 18 bases left between them. Looked up from germline, CDR1 is MDHEN and CDR2 is SYDVKM. CDR3 size: 14 residues. CDR3 sequence: CAIPRGPGPYEQYF. CDR3 DNA: TGTGCCATTCCCCGGGGACCTGGCCCCTACGAGCAGTACTTC.

The chain is built from TRBV12-3 or TRBV12-4 and TRBJ1-1; D perhaps matches TRBD1 (5 bases). This CDR3 region has 15 residues. V lost 2 bases, J lost 1 base, and 11 bases lay in between. Here the CDR3 DNA reads TGTGCCAGCAGTTTAAGTGGACAAAAGAACACTGAAGCTTTCTTT. It yields the protein CASSLSGQKNTEAFF.